This is a list of T cell receptor beta chains from one sample in a study of blood T cell repertoires in COVID-19. Sequencing was performed with immunoSEQ multiplex PCR; in TCRdb, only in-frame clones are kept and a portion is missing. The sample yields fewer than 55,000 clones, approximately 80% seen once. The sample comprised peripheral blood. These receptors were obtained from a man between 65 and 85 years old with active COVID-19. Each CDR3 is given without its conserved first and last residue. The D gene is left open where the match is weak.

d_call: TRBD1; j_call: TRBJ2-5; cdr3_length: 13; v_call: TRBV27; cdr3_aa: ASSKRQGPQETQY
d_call: NA; j_call: TRBJ1-5; cdr3_length: 12; v_call: TRBV15; cdr3_aa: ATSSVQGNQPQH
d_call: NA; j_call: TRBJ1-5; cdr3_length: 11; v_call: TRBV30; cdr3_aa: AWSRAPDQPQH
d_call: NA; j_call: TRBJ2-7; cdr3_length: 9; v_call: TRBV6-5; cdr3_aa: ASGQSGEQY
d_call: TRBD2; j_call: TRBJ2-1; cdr3_length: 11; v_call: TRBV2; cdr3_aa: ATLAGPYNEQF
d_call: TRBD1; j_call: TRBJ1-5; cdr3_length: 12; v_call: TRBV7-8; cdr3_aa: ASSAGTGNQPQH
d_call: NA; j_call: TRBJ1-3; cdr3_length: 12; v_call: TRBV6-5; cdr3_aa: ASRGSTTGNTIY
d_call: NA; j_call: TRBJ1-3; cdr3_length: 13; v_call: TRBV7-2; cdr3_aa: ASSLARLEGNTIY
d_call: NA; j_call: TRBJ1-4; cdr3_length: 11; v_call: TRBV7-2; cdr3_aa: ASSIQGGEKLF
d_call: TRBD1; j_call: TRBJ2-1; cdr3_length: 16; v_call: TRBV5-1; cdr3_aa: ASSYGTGGLSSYNEQF
d_call: NA; j_call: TRBJ2-7; cdr3_length: 14; v_call: TRBV21-1; cdr3_aa: ASSKPPQGRGVEQY
d_call: TRBD1; j_call: TRBJ2-2; cdr3_length: 12; v_call: TRBV10-3; cdr3_aa: AIRNRGRTGELF
d_call: NA; j_call: TRBJ1-1; cdr3_length: 15; v_call: TRBV3-1/TRBV3-2; cdr3_aa: ASSQDGPQGGNTEAF
d_call: NA; j_call: TRBJ1-6; cdr3_length: 13; v_call: TRBV2; cdr3_aa: ASSATGSYNSPLH
d_call: NA; j_call: TRBJ1-4; cdr3_length: 15; v_call: TRBV9; cdr3_aa: ASSERNTGRAKEKLF
d_call: TRBD2; j_call: TRBJ2-1; cdr3_length: 13; v_call: TRBV5-1; cdr3_aa: ASRVGLAGTGEQF
d_call: NA; j_call: TRBJ1-1; cdr3_length: 11; v_call: TRBV27; cdr3_aa: ASSSDSYTEAF
d_call: NA; j_call: TRBJ1-2; cdr3_length: 12; v_call: TRBV5-1; cdr3_aa: ASSLGGARDGYT
d_call: NA; j_call: TRBJ1-2; cdr3_length: 13; v_call: TRBV10-3; cdr3_aa: AISGGIGSNYGYT
d_call: TRBD2; j_call: TRBJ2-2; cdr3_length: 15; v_call: TRBV7-2; cdr3_aa: ASSLGLAGPPGWELF
d_call: TRBD2; j_call: TRBJ2-6; cdr3_length: 16; v_call: TRBV7-8; cdr3_aa: ASTHSGGLYSGANVLT
d_call: TRBD1; j_call: TRBJ2-1; cdr3_length: 13; v_call: TRBV7-6; cdr3_aa: ASSVSGTVFNEQF
d_call: NA; j_call: TRBJ2-1; cdr3_length: 10; v_call: TRBV7-3; cdr3_aa: ASSSQGNEQF
d_call: NA; j_call: TRBJ2-3; cdr3_length: 12; v_call: TRBV5-5; cdr3_aa: ASSIWTVTDTQY